This T cell receptor (beta chain) was obtained from a study of shared T cell receptors in the human thymus. CDR3 length: 16 residues. V gave up 0 bases and J gave up 3 bases; unmatched junction bases: 7. Germline CDR1 SGDLS, CDR2 YYNGEE. Assay: immunoSEQ multiplex PCR; the TCRdb copy retains only in-frame clones and omits some. The data contain 540,000 or so clones, approximately 78% of them singletons. The sample was also reused in another study, on human thymus T cells. That paper states: From resections taken during corrective heart surgery, the thymus tissue was obtained. What appeared biased in thymic and blood repertoires was the usage of V and J genes. Thymic TCR repertoires of unrelated people reportedly overlapped highly.

The V gene is TRBV9, the J gene TRBJ2-7; 9 nucleotides agree with TRBD2. The sequenced material came from thymocytes. The TCR comes from a boy younger than two with a congenital heart defect. CDR3 sequence reads: CASSVVAGARDYEQYF. Here the CDR3 DNA reads TGTGCCAGCAGCGTAGTAGCGGGAGCGCGGGACTACGAGCAGTACTTC.